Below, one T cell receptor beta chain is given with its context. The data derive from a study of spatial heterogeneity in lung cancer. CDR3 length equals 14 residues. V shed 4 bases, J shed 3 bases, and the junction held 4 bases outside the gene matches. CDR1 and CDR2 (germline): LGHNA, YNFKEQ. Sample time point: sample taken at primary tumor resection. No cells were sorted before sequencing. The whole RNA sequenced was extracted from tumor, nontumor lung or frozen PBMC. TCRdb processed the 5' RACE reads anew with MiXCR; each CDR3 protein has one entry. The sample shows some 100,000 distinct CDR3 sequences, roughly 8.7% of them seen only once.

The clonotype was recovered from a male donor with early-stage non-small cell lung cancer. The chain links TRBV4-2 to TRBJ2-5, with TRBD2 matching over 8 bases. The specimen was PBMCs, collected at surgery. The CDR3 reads CASSLGLAKETQYF. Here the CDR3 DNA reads TGTGCCAGCAGCCTTGGACTAGCTAAAGAGACCCAGTACTTC.